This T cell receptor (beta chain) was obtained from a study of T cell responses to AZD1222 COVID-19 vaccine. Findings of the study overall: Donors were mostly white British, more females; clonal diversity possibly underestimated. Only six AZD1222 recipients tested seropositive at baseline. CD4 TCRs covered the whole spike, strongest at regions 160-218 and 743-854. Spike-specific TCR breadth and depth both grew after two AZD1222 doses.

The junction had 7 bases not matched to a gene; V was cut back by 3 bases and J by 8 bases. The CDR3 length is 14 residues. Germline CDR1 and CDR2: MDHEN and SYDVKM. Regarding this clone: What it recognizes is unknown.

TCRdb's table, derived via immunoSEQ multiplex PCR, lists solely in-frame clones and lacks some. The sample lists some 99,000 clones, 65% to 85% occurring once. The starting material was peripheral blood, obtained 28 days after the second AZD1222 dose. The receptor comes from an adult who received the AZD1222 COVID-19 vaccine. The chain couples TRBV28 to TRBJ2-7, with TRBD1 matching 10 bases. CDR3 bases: TGTGCCAGCAGTTTCCCCGGACAGGGGGTGAAGCAGTACTTC. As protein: CASSFPGQGVKQYF.